This entry concerns a single T cell receptor (beta chain). Its antigen is not known. This sample is drawn from a study of T cell repertoires in cytomegalovirus infection. The wider study: Newly reported HLA-C-restricted and thoroughly characterized HLA-B-restricted CMV epitopes were employed. Through public TCR beta signatures, both CMV infection and matching HLA type were indicated.

V lost 5 bases and J 1 base, leaving 15 bases between the germline ends. This CDR3 has 15 amino acids. The V gene's germline CDR1 is LNHDA and CDR2 SQIVND (reference sequence). TCRdb re-called the reads with MiXCR, one entry per CDR3 protein. Of fewer than 650,000 distinct CDR3 sequences in the sample, approximately 40% were seen once. Study outcomes and limitations: HLA-C-restricted, CMV-specific TCR beta clonotypes were dominant ex vivo.

This sample comprised cultured PBMCs, obtained from culture after CMV antigen stimulation. The chain joins TRBV19 to TRBJ2-7; D could derive from TRBD1 or TRBD2 (5 bases each). This clonotype was sampled from a human donor in good health (CMV status not recorded). Some clones in this sample may be carry-over from other donors' samples. The chain's CDR3 is CASSWTHTGSYEQYF. The CDR3 DNA sequence: TGTGCCAGTAGTTGGACACATACGGGATCCTACGAGCAGTACTTC.